Shown below are 8 T cell receptor beta chains from a single sample sequenced in a study of T cell changes during pregnancy in multiple sclerosis. Some clones are missing from TCRdb's copy, which holds only in-frame ones; the method was immunoSEQ multiplex PCR. The sample consists of around 50,000 clones, approximately 87% of them appearing once. The specimen was peripheral blood from another person, used as feeder cells. These receptors all come from a human donor whose cells served as feeder cells for cultures in a pregnancy study.

The rearrangement links TRBV10-3 to TRBJ1-2; 9 bases match TRBD1. The CDR3 loop spans 12 amino acids. The J segment lost 2 bases and the V segment lost 8 bases, leaving 0 bases of the junction unmatched. CDR1 and CDR2 (germline): ENHRY, SYGVKD. CDR3 loop: CAIGQGNYGYTF. CDR3 nucleotides: TGTGCCATCGGACAGGGGAACTATGGCTACACCTTC.

This clone was detected only once. The chain carries TRBV5-5 and TRBJ1-2, with D perhaps TRBD1 (6 bases). V dropped 4 bases and J dropped 1 base, with 8 bases sitting between them. CDR1 is SGHKS, CDR2 YYEKEE, per germline (reference sequence). This CDR3 has 13 amino acids. The chain's CDR3 is CASSRGGNYGYTF. The CDR3 nucleotides read TGTGCCAGCAGCCGAGGGGGTAACTATGGCTACACCTTC.

The V gene is TRBV6-5, the J gene TRBJ1-3; D is ambiguous. The CDR3 consists of 15 residues. Germline V gives CDR1 MNHEY, CDR2 SVGAGI. With 5 bases removed from V and 0 bases from J, the gap between germline ends came to 11 bases. The CDR3 here is CASSPRAASGNTIYF. The CDR3 region has the DNA TGTGCCAGCAGTCCACGGGCGGCCTCTGGAAACACCATATATTTT.

The rearrangement uses TRBV19 and TRBJ2-5, with D possibly TRBD1 on 6 matching bases. Trimming stripped 6 bases from V and 5 bases from J, with 10 bases between. The CDR3 is made up of 12 amino acids. Germline V lookup: CDR1 LNHDA, CDR2 SQIVND (reference sequence). CDR3 coding DNA: TGTGCCAGTAGCTCGAGGGGGGAGACCCAGTACTTC. Translated: CASSSRGETQYF.

The chain couples TRBV6-5 to TRBJ1-1, with a tentative D call TRBD1 (5 bases). The germline CDR1 and CDR2 sequences are MNHEY and SVGAGI. V was cut by 7 bases and J by 2 bases, with 14 bases left in between. The CDR3 spans 14 residues. CDR3 nucleotides: TGTGCCAGCACCGAAACAGGTCCTAACACTGAAGCTTTCTTT. Its protein is CASTETGPNTEAFF.

In DNA form, the CDR3 reads TGTGCCAGTAGTCCTCAGCCCCGGGCGGGCAATCAGCCCCAGCATTTT. This codes for CASSPQPRAGNQPQHF. This chain links TRBV19 with TRBJ1-5; no reliable D call. V lost 5 bases and J 2 bases, leaving 16 bases between the germline ends. The CDR3 length is 16 residues. Germline V gene sequence: CDR1 LNHDA, CDR2 SQIVND (reference sequence).

V is TRBV11-3 and J is TRBJ2-1, with 9 bases lining up with TRBD1. The V segment lost 5 bases and the J segment 6 bases; nucleotides outside the gene matches: 5. CDR3 length equals 14 residues. CDR1 and CDR2 (germline): SGHNT, YENEEA. Here the CDR3 DNA reads TGTGCCAGCAGCCCCGGACAGGGGACCAATGAGCAGTTCTTC. Amino acid sequence: CASSPGQGTNEQFF.

The J gene is TRBJ2-7, the V gene TRBV5-6, with TRBD1 matching 8 bases. Looked up from germline, CDR1 is SGHDT and CDR2 is YYEEEE. V lost 6 bases to trimming and J lost 1 base; unmatched junction nucleotides: 3. The CDR3 runs 13 residues. As DNA, the CDR3 is TGTGCCAGCACTGGGACAGGTTCCTACGAGCAGTACTTC. This translates into CASTGTGSYEQYF.